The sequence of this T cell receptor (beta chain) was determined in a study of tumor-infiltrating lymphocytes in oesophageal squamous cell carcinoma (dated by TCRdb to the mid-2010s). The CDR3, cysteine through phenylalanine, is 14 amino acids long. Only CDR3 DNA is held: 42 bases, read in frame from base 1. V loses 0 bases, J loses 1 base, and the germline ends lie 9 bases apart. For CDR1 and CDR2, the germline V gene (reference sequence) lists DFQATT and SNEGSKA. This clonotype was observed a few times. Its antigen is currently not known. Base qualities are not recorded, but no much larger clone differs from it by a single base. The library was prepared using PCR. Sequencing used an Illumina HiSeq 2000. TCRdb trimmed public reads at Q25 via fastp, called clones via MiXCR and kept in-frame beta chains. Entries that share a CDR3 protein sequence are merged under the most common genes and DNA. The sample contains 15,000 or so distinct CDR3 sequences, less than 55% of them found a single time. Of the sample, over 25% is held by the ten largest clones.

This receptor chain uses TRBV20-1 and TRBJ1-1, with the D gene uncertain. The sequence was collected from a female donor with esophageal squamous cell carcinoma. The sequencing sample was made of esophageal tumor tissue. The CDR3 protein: CSARDWAKNTEAFF. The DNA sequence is TGCAGTGCTAGAGACTGGGCCAAGAACACTGAAGCTTTCTTT.